This TCR beta chain is from a study of neoadjuvant anti-PD-1 for oral cavity cancer. Study-wide results and caveats: Only three patients per response group were TCR-analyzed; validation needed.

The CDR3 length is 16 residues. Trimming took 2 bases from V and 0 from J, leaving 12 bases between them. Germline loops: CDR1 SGHDT, CDR2 YYEEEE. The data were produced by immunoSEQ multiplex PCR, yet TCRdb's version contains in-frame clones alone and is incomplete. This table has tens of thousands of clones, around 85% appearing once. This clone was detected a few times. Its cognate antigen is unknown. Time point defined: after neoadjuvant nivolumab, at surgical resection. Analysis of PBMCs was direct, with no culture step. This clonotype was obtained from a person aged 35-79 years with oral cavity squamous cell carcinoma. This sequence joins TRBV5-6 and TRBJ1-5; possibly TRBD1 for D (6 bases). The source was PBMCs, collected after nivolumab (anti-PD-1) treatment. The CDR3 loop is CASSLGGSLSNQPQHF. DNA of the CDR3: TGTGCCAGCAGCTTAGGGGGAAGCCTTAGCAATCAGCCCCAGCATTTT.